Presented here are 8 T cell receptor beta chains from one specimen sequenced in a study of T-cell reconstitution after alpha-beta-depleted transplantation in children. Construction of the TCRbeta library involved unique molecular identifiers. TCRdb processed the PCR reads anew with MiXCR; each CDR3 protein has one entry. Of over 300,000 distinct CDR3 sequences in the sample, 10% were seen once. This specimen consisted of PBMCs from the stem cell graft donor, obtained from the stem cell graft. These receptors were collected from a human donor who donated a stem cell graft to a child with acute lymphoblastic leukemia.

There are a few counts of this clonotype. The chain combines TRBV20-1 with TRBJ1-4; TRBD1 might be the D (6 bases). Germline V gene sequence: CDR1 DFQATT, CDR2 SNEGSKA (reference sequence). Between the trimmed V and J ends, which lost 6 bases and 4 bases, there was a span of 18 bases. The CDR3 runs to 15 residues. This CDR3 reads CSAPDPGVINEKLFF. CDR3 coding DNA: TGCAGTGCCCCAGACCCAGGGGTTATTAATGAAAAACTGTTTTTT.

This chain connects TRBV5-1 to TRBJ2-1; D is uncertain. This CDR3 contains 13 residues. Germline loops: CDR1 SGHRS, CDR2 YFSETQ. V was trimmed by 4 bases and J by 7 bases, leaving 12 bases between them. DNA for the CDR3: TGCGCCAGCAGCCCCGCTAGGTCTAATGAGCAGTTCTTC. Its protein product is CASSPARSNEQFF.

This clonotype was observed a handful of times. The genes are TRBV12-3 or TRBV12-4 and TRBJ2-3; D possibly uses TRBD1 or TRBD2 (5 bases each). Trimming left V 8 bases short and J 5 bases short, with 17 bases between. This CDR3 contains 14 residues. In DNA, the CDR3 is TGTGCCAGCGCAGCAGGGACCACCCGAGATACGCAGTATTTT. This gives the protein CASAAGTTRDTQYF.

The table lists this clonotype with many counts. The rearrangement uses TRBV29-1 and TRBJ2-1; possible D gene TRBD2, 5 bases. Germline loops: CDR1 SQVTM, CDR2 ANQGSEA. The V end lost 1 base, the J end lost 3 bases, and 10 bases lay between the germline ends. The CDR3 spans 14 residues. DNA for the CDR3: TGCAGCGTTGAAGTGAGAGAGGGCTACAATGAGCAGTTCTTC. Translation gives CSVEVREGYNEQFF.

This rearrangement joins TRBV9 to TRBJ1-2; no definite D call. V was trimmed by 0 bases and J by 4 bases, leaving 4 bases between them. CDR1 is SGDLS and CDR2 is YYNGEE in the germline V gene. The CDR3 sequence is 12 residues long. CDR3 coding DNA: TGTGCCAGCAGCGTAGTGGGCTATGGCTACACCTTC. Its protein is CASSVVGYGYTF.

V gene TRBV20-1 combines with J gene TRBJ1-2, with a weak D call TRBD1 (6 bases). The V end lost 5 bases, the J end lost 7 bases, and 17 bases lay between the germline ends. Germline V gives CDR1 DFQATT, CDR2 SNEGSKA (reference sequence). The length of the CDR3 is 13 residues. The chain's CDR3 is CSAPGEAGVGYTF. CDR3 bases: TGCAGTGCTCCGGGGGAGGCAGGGGTTGGCTACACCTTC.

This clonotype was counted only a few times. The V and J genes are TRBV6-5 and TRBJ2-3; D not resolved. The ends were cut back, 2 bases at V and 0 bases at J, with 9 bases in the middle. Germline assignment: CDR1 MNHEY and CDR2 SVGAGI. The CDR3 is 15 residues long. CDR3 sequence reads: CASSYGATSTDTQYF. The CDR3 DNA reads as TGTGCCAGCAGTTACGGCGCAACTAGCACAGATACGCAGTATTTT.

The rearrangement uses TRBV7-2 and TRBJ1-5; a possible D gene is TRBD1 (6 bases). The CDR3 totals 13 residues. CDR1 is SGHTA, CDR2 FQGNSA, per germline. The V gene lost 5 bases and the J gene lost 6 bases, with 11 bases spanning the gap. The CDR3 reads CASSPRGAQPQHF. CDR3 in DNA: TGTGCCAGCAGCCCAAGGGGGGCTCAGCCCCAGCATTTT. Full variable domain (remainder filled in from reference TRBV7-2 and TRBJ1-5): GAGVSQSPSNKVTEKGKDVELRCDPISGHTALYWYRQSLGQGLEFLIYFQGNSAPDKSGLPSDRFSAERTGGSVSTLTIQRTQQEDSAVYLCASSPRGAQPQHFGDGTRLSIL.